This note documents a single TCR beta chain sequence. This sample was taken from a study of a mutant IDH1 vaccine in newly diagnosed glioma. The assay was immunoSEQ multiplex PCR, and TCRdb's table has in-frame clones only and misses some. The top ten clones hold 7% to 10% of a sample with tens of thousands of clones, approximately 78% of them seen once. Documented time point: baseline, week 1 (first vaccination visit). This sample's treatment: pre-vaccination baseline after standard-of-care therapy. The sequencing used PBMCs, collected from a glioma patient treated with radiotherapy, temozolomide or both. The source of this sequence is a man aged 40-50 years with glioma. Some clones in this sample may be carry-over from other donors' samples.

The CDR3: CASSLARGLTGNNQPQHF. The CDR3 nucleotides are TGTGCCAGCAGCTTAGCCAGGGGGCTTACCGGGAACAATCAGCCCCAGCATTTT. The chain uses TRBV7-8 and TRBJ1-5; 8 bases agree with TRBD1. V was clipped by 0 bases and J by 3 bases; unmatched bases: 10. The CDR3 spans 18 residues. Per the germline V gene, CDR1 is SGHVS and CDR2 is FQNEAQ.